The 7 T cell receptor beta chains below all came from one sample that was sequenced in a study of cytomegalovirus exposure and HLA in healthy donors. 60 Vbeta and 13 Jbeta primers were used in PCR. Using immunoSEQ multiplex PCR, the repertoire was profiled, and TCRdb retains in-frame clones only, with some absent. This sample has 100,000 to 150,000 clones, with roughly 66% found just once. The sequencing input was PBMCs. The receptors shown here come from a man in his sixties in good health and CMV-seropositive.

The rearrangement joins TRBV5-1 to TRBJ2-7; 8 nucleotides agree with TRBD1. The ends lost 3 bases at V and 4 bases at J; junction bases unmatched: 12. The germline V gene has CDR1 SGHRS and CDR2 YFSETQ. The CDR3 extends over 16 amino acids. The CDR3, as DNA: TGCGCCAGCAGCTACAGGACAGGGCACTCCCAATACGAGCAGTACTTC. Protein: CASSYRTGHSQYEQYF.

V and J are TRBV11-1 and TRBJ2-1; TRBD2 matches 11 bases. The germline gives CDR1 SGHAT, CDR2 FQDESV (reference sequence). The trim removed 6 bases at V and 6 bases at J, leaving 7 bases unmatched. This CDR3 region has 15 residues. Here the CDR3 reads CASRTLAGGLNEQFF. CDR3 bases: TGTGCCAGCAGAACTCTAGCGGGGGGCCTCAATGAGCAGTTCTTC.

This clone was counted a few times. V gene TRBV6-5 combines with J gene TRBJ2-7; possibly TRBD1 for D (6 bases). CDR1 and CDR2 (germline): MNHEY, SVGAGI. The CDR3 spans 13 residues. Trimming stripped 5 bases from V and 2 bases from J, with 10 bases between. CDR3 DNA: TGTGCCAGCAGTGTTAGGGACACCTACGAGCAGTACTTC. It is translated as CASSVRDTYEQYF.

V and J are TRBV21-1 and TRBJ1-6; the table's D call TRBD1 went unverified against the DNA. TRBV21-1 is reported as a pseudogene. CDR3 length: 19 amino acids. In nucleotides, the CDR3 is TGTGCCAGCAGCAAAAACCTTCTTGTTAGGACAGGGGAAAATTCACCCCTCCACTTT. Protein product: CASSKNLLVRTGENSPLHF.

The table lists this clone with a few counts. CDR3 sequence: CACDRGPAKNIQYF. The CDR3 bases are TGTGCCTGCGACAGGGGCCCCGCCAAAAACATTCAGTACTTC. The J gene is TRBJ2-4, the V gene TRBV6-5, with 8 bases lining up with TRBD1. From germline, CDR1 is MNHEY and CDR2 SVGAGI. This CDR3 has 14 residues. Germline trimming cut 11 bases from V and 1 base from J; bases unmatched to any gene: 7.

This chain uses TRBV7-3 with TRBJ2-2, with D maybe TRBD2 (5 bases). The V end lost 1 base, the J end lost 4 bases, and 7 bases lay between the germline ends. CDR1 is SGHTA and CDR2 is FQGTGA in the germline V gene. The CDR3 length is 14 residues. Here the CDR3 DNA reads TGTGCCAGCAGCTTAATAGCGTCCACCGGGGAGCTGTTTTTT. It encodes CASSLIASTGELFF.

In this sample, this clone turned up a few times. The chain combines TRBV28 with TRBJ1-2; no firm D call. CDR3 length equals 14 residues. V was pared by 8 bases and J by 2 bases, with 15 bases between. In germline, CDR1 is MDHEN, CDR2 SYDVKM. The DNA for the CDR3 is TGTGCCAGCCAGCCGCCGGGGTTAAACTATGGCTACACCTTC. It yields the protein CASQPPGLNYGYTF.